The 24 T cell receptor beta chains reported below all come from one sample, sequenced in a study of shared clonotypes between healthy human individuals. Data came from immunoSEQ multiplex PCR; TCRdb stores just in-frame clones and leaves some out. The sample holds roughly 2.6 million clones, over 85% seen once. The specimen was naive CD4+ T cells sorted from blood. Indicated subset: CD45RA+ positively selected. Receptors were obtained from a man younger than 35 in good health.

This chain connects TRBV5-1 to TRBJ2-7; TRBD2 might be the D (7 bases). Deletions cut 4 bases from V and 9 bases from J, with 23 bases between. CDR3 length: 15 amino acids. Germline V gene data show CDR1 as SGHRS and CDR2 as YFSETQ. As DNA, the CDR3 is TGCGCCAGCAGCCTGTTGACTAGCTCGTTAGGGGGGCAGTACTTC. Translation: CASSLLTSSLGGQYF. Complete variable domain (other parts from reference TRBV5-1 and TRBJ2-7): KAGVTQTPRYLIKTRGQQVTLSCSPISGHRSVSWYQQTPGQGLQFLFEYFSETQRNKGNFPGRFSGRQFSNSRSEMNVSTLELGDSALYLCASSLLTSSLGGQYFGPGTRLTVT.

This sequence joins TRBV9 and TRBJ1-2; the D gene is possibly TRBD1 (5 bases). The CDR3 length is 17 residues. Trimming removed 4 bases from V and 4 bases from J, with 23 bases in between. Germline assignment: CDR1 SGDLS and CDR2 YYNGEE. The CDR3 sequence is CASSLYGSQGLGYGYTF. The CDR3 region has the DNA TGTGCCAGCAGCCTTTACGGAAGTCAGGGCCTCGGCTATGGCTACACCTTC.

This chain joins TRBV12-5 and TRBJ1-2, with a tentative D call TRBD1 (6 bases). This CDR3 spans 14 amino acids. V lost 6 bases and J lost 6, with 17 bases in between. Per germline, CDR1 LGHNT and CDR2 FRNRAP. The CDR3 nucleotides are TGTGCTAGTGGGGGACACGGCCGGCGCAATGGCTACACCTTC. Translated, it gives CASGGHGRRNGYTF.

Here the CDR3 reads CASSLDRPASGYTF. CDR3 DNA sequence: TGCGCCAGCAGCTTGGACCGACCCGCTAGTGGCTACACCTTC. The V call is TRBV5-1, the J call TRBJ1-2; D gene unclear. V was shortened by 0 bases and J by 7 bases, with 13 bases between the two germline ends. CDR3 length: 14 residues. Germline V gene sequence: CDR1 SGHRS, CDR2 YFSETQ.

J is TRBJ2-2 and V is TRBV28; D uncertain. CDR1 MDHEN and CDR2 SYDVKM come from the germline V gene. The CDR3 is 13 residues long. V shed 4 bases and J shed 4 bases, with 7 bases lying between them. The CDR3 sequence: CASSSWGTGELFF. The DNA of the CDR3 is TGTGCCAGCAGTTCCTGGGGCACCGGGGAGCTGTTTTTT.

The CDR3 reads CASSLGAVSPLHF. In DNA, the CDR3 is TGTGCCAGCAGCTTAGGAGCGGTTTCACCCCTCCACTTT. The chain is built from TRBV11-2 and TRBJ1-6; D gene unclear. Trimming stripped 1 base from V and 9 bases from J, with 7 bases between. The length of the CDR3 is 13 residues. CDR1 SGHAT and CDR2 FQNNGV come from the germline V gene. Drawing the rest from reference TRBV11-2 and TRBJ1-6, the complete variable domain is EAGVAQSPRYKIIEKRQSVAFWCNPISGHATLYWYQQILGQGPKLLIQFQNNGVVDDSQLPKDRFSAERLKGVDSTLKIQPAKLEDSAVYLCASSLGAVSPLHFGNGTRLTVT.

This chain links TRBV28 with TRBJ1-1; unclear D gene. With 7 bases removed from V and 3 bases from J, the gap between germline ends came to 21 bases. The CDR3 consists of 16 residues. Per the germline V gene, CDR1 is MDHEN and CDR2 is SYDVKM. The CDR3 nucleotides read TGTGCCAGCAACGACCTGGCGGGGTCAGGATACACTGAAGCTTTCTTT. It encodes CASNDLAGSGYTEAFF. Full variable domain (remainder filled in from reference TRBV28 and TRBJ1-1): DVKVTQSSRYLVKRTGEKVFLECVQDMDHENMFWYRQDPGLGLRLIYFSYDVKMKEKGDIPEGYSVSREKKERFSLILESASTNQTSMYLCASNDLAGSGYTEAFFGQGTRLTVV.

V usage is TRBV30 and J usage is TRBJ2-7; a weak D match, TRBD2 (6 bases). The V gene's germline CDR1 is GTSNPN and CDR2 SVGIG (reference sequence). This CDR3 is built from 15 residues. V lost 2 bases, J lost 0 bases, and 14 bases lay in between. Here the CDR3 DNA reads TGTGCCTGGAGTAAGGATAGCGGTTTCTCCTACGAGCAGTACTTC. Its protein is CAWSKDSGFSYEQYF.

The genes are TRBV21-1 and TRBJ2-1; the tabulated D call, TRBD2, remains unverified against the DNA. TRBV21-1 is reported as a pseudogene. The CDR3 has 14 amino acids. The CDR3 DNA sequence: TGTGCCAGCAGCACCTCGGGAACCTACAATGAGCAGTTCTTC. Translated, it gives CASSTSGTYNEQFF.

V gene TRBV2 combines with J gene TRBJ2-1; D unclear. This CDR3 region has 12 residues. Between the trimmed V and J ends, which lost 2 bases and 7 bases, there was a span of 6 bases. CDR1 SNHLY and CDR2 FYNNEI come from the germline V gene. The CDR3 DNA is TGTGCCAGCAGTGAATGGATAAATGAGCAGTTCTTC. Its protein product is CASSEWINEQFF. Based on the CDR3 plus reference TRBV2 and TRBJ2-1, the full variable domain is EPEVTQTPSHQVTQMGQEVILRCVPISNHLYFYWYRQILGQKVEFLVSFYNNEISEKSEIFDDQFSVERPDGSNFTLKIRSTKLEDSAMYFCASSEWINEQFFGPGTRLTVL.

In nucleotides, the CDR3 is TGTGCCAGTAGTATAGTCGGGGGCCGGGATACGCAGTATTTT. Translation gives CASSIVGGRDTQYF. The gene calls are TRBV19 and TRBJ2-3; either TRBD1 or TRBD2 may supply D (6 bases each). Trimming pared 1 base from V and 6 bases from J, leaving 11 bases between. From germline, CDR1 is LNHDA and CDR2 SQIVND (reference sequence). This CDR3 spans 14 amino acids.

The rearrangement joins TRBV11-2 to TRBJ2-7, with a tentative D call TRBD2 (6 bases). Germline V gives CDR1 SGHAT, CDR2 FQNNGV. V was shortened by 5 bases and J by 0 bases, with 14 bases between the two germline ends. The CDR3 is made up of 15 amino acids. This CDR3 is CASSRGLHDSYEQYF. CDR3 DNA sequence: TGTGCCAGCAGCCGGGGACTCCATGACTCCTACGAGCAGTACTTC.

CDR3 sequence: CASSLGPPEGSEAFF. The CDR3, as DNA: TGTGCCAGCAGCTTGGGGCCGCCTGAGGGGTCTGAAGCTTTCTTT. The chain recombines TRBV5-6 with TRBJ1-1; D may be TRBD1 (5 bases). The V gene's germline CDR1 is SGHDT and CDR2 YYEEEE. The V end lost 0 bases, the J end lost 6 bases, and 15 bases lay between the germline ends. This CDR3 has 15 amino acids.

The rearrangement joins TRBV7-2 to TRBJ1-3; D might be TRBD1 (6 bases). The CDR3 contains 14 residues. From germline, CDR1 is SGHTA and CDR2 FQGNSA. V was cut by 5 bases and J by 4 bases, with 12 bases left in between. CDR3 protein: CASSRDRPGNTIYF. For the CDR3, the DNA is TGTGCCAGCAGCAGAGACAGGCCGGGAAACACCATATATTTT.

CDR3 nucleotides: TGTGCCAGTAGTAAGGGGGGACAAAATCAGCCCCAGCATTTT. This sequence encodes CASSKGGQNQPQHF. The gene calls are TRBV19 and TRBJ1-5, with D possibly being TRBD1 (6 bases). Germline V gene sequence: CDR1 LNHDA, CDR2 SQIVND (reference sequence). This CDR3 spans 14 amino acids. V was clipped by 4 bases and J by 4 bases, with 11 bases between them.

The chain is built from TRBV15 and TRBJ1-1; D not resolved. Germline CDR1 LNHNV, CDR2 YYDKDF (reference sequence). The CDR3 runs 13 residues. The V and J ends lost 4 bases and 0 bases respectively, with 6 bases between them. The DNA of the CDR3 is TGTGCCACCAGCATCACCGTGAACACTGAAGCTTTCTTT. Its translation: CATSITVNTEAFF.

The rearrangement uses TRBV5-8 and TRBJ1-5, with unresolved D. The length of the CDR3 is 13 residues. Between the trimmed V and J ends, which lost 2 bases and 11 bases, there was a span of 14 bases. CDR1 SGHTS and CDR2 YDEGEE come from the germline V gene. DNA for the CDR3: TGTGCCAGCAGCTTTGACCGCTTGAAGTCCCAGCATTTT. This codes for CASSFDRLKSQHF.

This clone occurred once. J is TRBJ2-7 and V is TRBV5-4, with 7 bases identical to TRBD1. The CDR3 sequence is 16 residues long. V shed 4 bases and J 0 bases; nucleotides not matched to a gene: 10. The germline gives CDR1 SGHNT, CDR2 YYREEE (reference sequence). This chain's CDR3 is CASSLSTGKGSYEQYF. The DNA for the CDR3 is TGTGCCAGCAGCCTTTCGACAGGGAAGGGCTCCTACGAGCAGTACTTC. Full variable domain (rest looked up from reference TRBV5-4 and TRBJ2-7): ETGVTQSPTHLIKTRGQQVTLRCSSQSGHNTVSWYQQALGQGPQFIFQYYREEENGRGNFPPRFSGLQFPNYSSELNVNALELDDSALYLCASSLSTGKGSYEQYFGPGTRLTVT.

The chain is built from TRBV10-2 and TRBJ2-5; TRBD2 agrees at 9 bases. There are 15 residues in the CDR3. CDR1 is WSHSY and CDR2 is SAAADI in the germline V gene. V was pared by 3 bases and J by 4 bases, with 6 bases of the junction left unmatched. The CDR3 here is CASSDRREGTETQYF. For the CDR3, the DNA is TGCGCCAGCAGTGATAGGCGGGAGGGTACAGAGACCCAGTACTTC.

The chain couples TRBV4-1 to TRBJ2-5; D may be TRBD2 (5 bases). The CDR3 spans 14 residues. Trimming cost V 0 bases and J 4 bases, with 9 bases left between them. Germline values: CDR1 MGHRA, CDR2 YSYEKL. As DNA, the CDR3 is TGCGCCAGCAGCCAAGATAGAGGGCCAGAGACCCAGTACTTC. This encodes CASSQDRGPETQYF.

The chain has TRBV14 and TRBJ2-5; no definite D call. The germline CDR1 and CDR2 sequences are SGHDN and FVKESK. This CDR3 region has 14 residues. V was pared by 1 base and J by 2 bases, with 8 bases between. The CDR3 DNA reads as TGTGCCAGCAGCCAAGGGCCTCAACAAGAGACCCAGTACTTC. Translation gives CASSQGPQQETQYF.

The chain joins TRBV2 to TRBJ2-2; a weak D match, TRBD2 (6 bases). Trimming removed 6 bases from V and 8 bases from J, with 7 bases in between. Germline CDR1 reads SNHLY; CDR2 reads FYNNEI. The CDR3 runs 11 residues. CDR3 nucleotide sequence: TGTGCCAGCAGGGAGGGGGGGGAGCTGTTTTTT. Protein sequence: CASREGGELFF.

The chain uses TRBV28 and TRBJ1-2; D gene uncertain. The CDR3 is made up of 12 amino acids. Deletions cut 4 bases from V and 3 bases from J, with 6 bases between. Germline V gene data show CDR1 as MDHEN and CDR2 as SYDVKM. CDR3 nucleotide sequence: TGTGCCAGCAGTTCTAACTACTATGGCTACACCTTC. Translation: CASSSNYYGYTF.

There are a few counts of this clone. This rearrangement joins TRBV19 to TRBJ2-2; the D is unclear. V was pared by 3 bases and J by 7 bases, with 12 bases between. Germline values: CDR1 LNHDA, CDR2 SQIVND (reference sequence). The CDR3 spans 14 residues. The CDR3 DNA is TGTGCCAGTAGTATGGGTCGTCTTGACGGGGAGCTGTTTTTT. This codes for CASSMGRLDGELFF.